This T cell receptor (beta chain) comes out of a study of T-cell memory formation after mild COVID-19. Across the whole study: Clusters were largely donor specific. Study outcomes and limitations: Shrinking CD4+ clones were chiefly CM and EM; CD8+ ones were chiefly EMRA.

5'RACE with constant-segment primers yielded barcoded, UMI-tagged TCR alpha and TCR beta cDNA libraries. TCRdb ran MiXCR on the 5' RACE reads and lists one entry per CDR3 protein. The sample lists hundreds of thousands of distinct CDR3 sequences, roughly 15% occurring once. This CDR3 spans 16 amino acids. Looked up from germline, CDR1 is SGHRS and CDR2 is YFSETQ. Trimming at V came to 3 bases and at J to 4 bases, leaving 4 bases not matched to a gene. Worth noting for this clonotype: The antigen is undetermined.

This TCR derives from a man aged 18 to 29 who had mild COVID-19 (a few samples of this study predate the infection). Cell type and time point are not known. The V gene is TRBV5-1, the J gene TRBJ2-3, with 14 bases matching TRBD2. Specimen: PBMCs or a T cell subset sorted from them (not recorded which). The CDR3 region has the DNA TGCGCCAGCAGCTACCGACTAGCGGGGGGGCCAGATACGCAGTATTTT. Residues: CASSYRLAGGPDTQYF.